The 3 T cell receptor beta chains listed next were all sequenced from one sample in a study of shared clonotypes between healthy human individuals. Naive CD8 cells lacked CD45RO, underwent positive selection for CCR7 and left out terminally differentiated effector memory CD45RA+ cells. Here immunoSEQ multiplex PCR was the method, and the copy in TCRdb shows in-frame clones only, minus some. The data contain about 2.1 million clones, around 95% of them seen just once; the ten biggest clones take up more than 1.5%. The sequencing input was naive CD8+ T cells from PBMCs. The receptors here all came from a man younger than 35 in good health. Some clones in this sample may be carry-over from other donors' samples.

This sequence joins TRBV27 and TRBJ2-3, with 9 nucleotides matching TRBD2. V gave up 4 bases and J gave up 6 bases; unmatched junction bases: 5. In germline, CDR1 is MNHEY, CDR2 SMNVEV (reference sequence). The CDR3 is made up of 14 amino acids. The CDR3 DNA is TGTGCCAGCAGTTATAGCGGGAGTTTTGATACGCAGTATTTT. It yields the protein CASSYSGSFDTQYF.

The rearrangement links TRBV28 to TRBJ1-4; the D gene is possibly TRBD1 (5 bases). Germline V gives CDR1 MDHEN, CDR2 SYDVKM. The CDR3 length is 18 residues. V was cut by 5 bases and J by 3 bases, with 22 bases left in between. CDR3 loop: CASSPHYVRGLANEKLFF. As DNA, the CDR3 is TGTGCCAGCAGTCCCCATTACGTTCGGGGCTTAGCTAATGAAAAACTGTTTTTT.

The rearrangement joins TRBV4-1 to TRBJ1-4; 9 positions match TRBD1. The germline gives CDR1 MGHRA, CDR2 YSYEKL. With V trimmed by 0 bases and J by 5 bases, 4 bases remained unmatched. The CDR3 totals 16 residues. CDR3 residues: CASSQDLGTGNEKLFF. The CDR3 nucleotides are TGCGCCAGCAGCCAAGATCTCGGGACAGGGAATGAAAAACTGTTTTTT.